Following are 22 T cell receptor beta chains from one sample sequenced in a study of technical replicates of blood from several donors. Profiling relied on immunoSEQ multiplex PCR, and the TCRdb table lists in-frame clones only, not all of them. Of over 70,000 clones listed, roughly 96% are singletons. Source material: T cells isolated from PBMCs. All receptors derive from a human donor in good health.

The chain employs TRBV6-5 and TRBJ2-2, with D possibly being TRBD1 (6 bases). This CDR3 comprises 15 residues. In germline, CDR1 is MNHEY, CDR2 SVGAGI. V lost 7 bases and J 4 bases, leaving 16 bases between the germline ends. CDR3 nucleotide sequence: TGTGCCAGCACGAACTGGCAGGGGAGCACCGGGGAGCTGTTTTTT. This codes for CASTNWQGSTGELFF.

The rearrangement uses TRBV19 and TRBJ1-3, with a weak D call TRBD1 (6 bases). Per germline, CDR1 LNHDA and CDR2 SQIVND (reference sequence). CDR3 length equals 14 residues. V was pared by 6 bases and J by 4 bases, with 13 bases between. The DNA for the CDR3 is TGTGCCAGTAGGTACACAGGGCCCGGAAACACCATATATTTT. Translating gives CASRYTGPGNTIYF.

This chain uses TRBV7-6 with TRBJ2-7; D call uncertain. V lost 3 bases, J lost 0 bases, and 6 bases lay in between. The CDR3 runs to 13 residues. Germline CDR1 and CDR2: SGHVS and FNYEAQ. The CDR3 DNA follows: TGTGCCAGCAGCTTTGACTCCTCCTACGAGCAGTACTTC. Translating gives CASSFDSSYEQYF.

The chain uses TRBV9 and TRBJ1-2; 7 bases are shared with TRBD1. This CDR3 comprises 15 residues. Losses at the gene ends were 0 bases for V and 3 bases for J; bases not matched to a gene: 5. Germline CDR1 reads SGDLS; CDR2 reads YYNGEE. CDR3 in DNA: TGTGCCAGCAGCGTAGGACAGGGTGTTGACTATGGCTACACCTTC. This encodes CASSVGQGVDYGYTF.

In DNA, the CDR3 is TGTGCCAGCAGCTTGCTGACAGGGAGCACTGAAGCTTTCTTT. This encodes CASSLLTGSTEAFF. The V and J genes are TRBV11-2 and TRBJ1-1, with 7 bases aligning to TRBD1. Germline loops: CDR1 SGHAT, CDR2 FQNNGV. The CDR3 runs 14 residues. Unmatched junction bases numbered 5, after V lost 3 bases and J lost 4 bases.

The chain has TRBV7-3 and TRBJ1-6; maybe TRBD1 (5 bases). Trimming pared 1 base from V and 9 bases from J, leaving 10 bases between. CDR1 and CDR2 from the germline V gene are SGHTA and FQGTGA. There are 14 residues in the CDR3. This CDR3 reads CASSLSGAPSPLHF. The CDR3 bases are TGTGCCAGCAGCTTAAGCGGGGCGCCTTCACCCCTCCACTTT.

This chain uses TRBV4-1 with TRBJ1-1, with D possibly being TRBD1 (5 bases). The CDR3 is 14 residues long. The V and J ends lost 4 bases and 4 bases respectively, with 13 bases between them. Germline-derived CDR1 and CDR2 are MGHRA and YSYEKL. Here the CDR3 DNA reads TGCGCCAGCAGCCCCCCGCATGGGGCCACTGAAGCTTTCTTT. It is translated as CASSPPHGATEAFF.

The gene calls are TRBV5-8 and TRBJ1-5; 9 bases match TRBD1. V was pared by 4 bases and J by 5 bases, with 7 bases of the junction left unmatched. Germline V CDR1 and CDR2: SGHTS, YDEGEE. The CDR3 runs to 15 residues. CDR3 sequence reads: CASSPRDRVYQPQHF. CDR3 DNA sequence: TGTGCCAGCAGCCCCCGGGACAGGGTATATCAGCCCCAGCATTTT.

This chain joins TRBV6-5 and TRBJ1-5; possible D gene TRBD1, 5 bases. V dropped 0 bases and J dropped 2 bases, with 8 bases sitting between them. Germline V gene data show CDR1 as MNHEY and CDR2 as SVGAGI. The CDR3 contains 15 residues. Here the CDR3 DNA reads TGTGCCAGCAGTTACTCGGGCAGGGGCAATCAGCCCCAGCATTTT. As protein: CASSYSGRGNQPQHF.

The CDR3 sequence is CASSLTENNEQFF. DNA of the CDR3: TGCGCCAGCAGCTTAACAGAAAACAATGAGCAGTTCTTC. This chain uses TRBV5-1 with TRBJ2-1; no clear D. CDR1 is SGHRS and CDR2 is YFSETQ in the germline V gene. V lost 2 bases to trimming and J lost 5 bases, with 8 bases between them. This CDR3 spans 13 amino acids.

CDR3 bases: TGTGCCAGCTCACGGGCTGTGACAGTTAACTATGGCTACACCTTC. This sequence encodes CASSRAVTVNYGYTF. The V and J genes are TRBV18 and TRBJ1-2; possibly TRBD1 for D (5 bases). Germline V gene data show CDR1 as KGHSH and CDR2 as LQKENI. Trimming took off 4 bases at V and 1 base at J, with 13 bases between the two ends. The CDR3 consists of 15 residues.

The chain has TRBV10-2 and TRBJ1-1; 7 bases line up with TRBD1. The J segment lost 5 bases and the V segment lost 8 bases, leaving 8 bases of the junction unmatched. The length of the CDR3 is 13 residues. Per germline, CDR1 WSHSY and CDR2 SAAADI. The CDR3 here is CASGDSVITEAFF. CDR3 DNA: TGCGCCAGCGGGGACAGCGTCATAACTGAAGCTTTCTTT.

This clone was observed a single time. The V gene is TRBV14, the J gene TRBJ2-7; D call uncertain. Germline CDR1 and CDR2: SGHDN and FVKESK. V shed 5 bases and J shed 2 bases, with 16 bases lying between them. This CDR3 contains 15 residues. The CDR3 here is CASSLTSGYPYEQYF. CDR3 nucleotides: TGTGCCAGCAGCTTAACATCGGGTTATCCCTACGAGCAGTACTTC.

As DNA, the CDR3 is TGTGCCAGCAGCCGCGGACTAGCGGGGGGGGAGACCCAGTACTTC. Its translation is CASSRGLAGGETQYF. The rearrangement uses TRBV25-1 and TRBJ2-5; 15 bases are shared with TRBD2. V shed 6 bases, J shed 5 bases, and the junction held 4 bases outside the gene matches. CDR1 MGHDK and CDR2 SYGVNS come from the germline V gene. This CDR3 spans 15 amino acids.

A note on this clone: The limits of the CDR3 on the DNA are not certain, so only TCRdb's listed CDR3 is given. The chain carries TRBV28 and TRBJ1-2. The CDR3 has 16 amino acids, counting both end residues. CDR1 and CDR2 (germline): MDHEN, SYDVKM. CDR3 in amino acids: CASSLAQAGLGYGYTF.

V is TRBV5-1 and J is TRBJ2-7, with 7 positions matching TRBD1. CDR1 is SGHRS, CDR2 YFSETQ, per germline. The V gene end was trimmed by 4 bases and the J gene end by 2 bases; junction bases not matched to a gene: 6. There are 14 residues in the CDR3. The CDR3 nucleotides read TGCGCCAGCAGCGTGGACAGGCCAACCTACGAGCAGTACTTC. Protein product: CASSVDRPTYEQYF. The full variable domain, rest sourced from reference TRBV5-1 and TRBJ2-7, is KAGVTQTPRYLIKTRGQQVTLSCSPISGHRSVSWYQQTPGQGLQFLFEYFSETQRNKGNFPGRFSGRQFSNSRSEMNVSTLELGDSALYLCASSVDRPTYEQYFGPGTRLTVT.

The J gene is TRBJ2-1, the V gene TRBV28; D remains ambiguous. CDR1 MDHEN and CDR2 SYDVKM come from the germline V gene. The ends were cut back, 6 bases at V and 12 bases at J, with 15 bases in the middle. This CDR3 is built from 12 residues. The CDR3 reads CASSFRVVGQFF. CDR3 nucleotides: TGTGCCAGCAGCTTCCGGGTAGTGGGGCAGTTCTTC.

This chain uses TRBV2 with TRBJ2-7, with 7 nucleotides matching TRBD2. CDR3 length: 15 amino acids. Germline trimming cut 6 bases from V and 3 bases from J; bases unmatched to any gene: 11. CDR1 is SNHLY and CDR2 is FYNNEI in the germline V gene. CDR3 nucleotide sequence: TGTGCCAGCAGAGCCGGGACTATCTCTTTCTACGAGCAGTACTTC. The encoded protein is CASRAGTISFYEQYF.

The chain has TRBV6-5 and TRBJ2-1; D is uncertain. The CDR3 spans 16 residues. Trimming pared 0 bases from V and 13 bases from J, leaving 22 bases between. Germline values: CDR1 MNHEY, CDR2 SVGAGI. The CDR3 reads CASSYSSGTSPLLQFF. As DNA, the CDR3 is TGTGCCAGCAGTTACTCGTCAGGTACATCTCCGTTGCTTCAGTTCTTC.

J is TRBJ2-1 and V is TRBV7-9, with 7 bases that match TRBD2. V trimming: 8 bases; J trimming: 6 bases; junction bases outside the gene matches: 4. In germline, CDR1 is SEHNR, CDR2 FQNEAQ (reference sequence). This CDR3 has 12 residues. In DNA form, the CDR3 reads TGTGCCAGCGATCAGCGGGGCAATGAGCAGTTCTTC. Its translation: CASDQRGNEQFF.

The J gene is TRBJ2-1, the V gene TRBV7-9; 10 bases map to TRBD2. Looked up from germline, CDR1 is SEHNR and CDR2 is FQNEAQ (reference sequence). After removal of 6 bases from V and 8 bases from J, the junction contained 13 bases not matched to a gene. The CDR3 is 16 amino acids. CDR3 sequence: CASSRDGAGGPDEQFF. CDR3 nucleotide sequence: TGTGCCAGCAGTCGGGATGGAGCGGGAGGGCCGGATGAGCAGTTCTTC.

The genes are TRBV2 and TRBJ2-1; tentatively, D is TRBD2 (5 bases). V was shortened by 6 bases and J by 7 bases, with 10 bases between the two germline ends. This CDR3 contains 12 residues. The germline V gene has CDR1 SNHLY and CDR2 FYNNEI. Here the CDR3 DNA reads TGTGCCAGCAGCGGGGAAACGAATGAGCAGTTCTTC. This gives the protein CASSGETNEQFF.